This T cell receptor (beta chain) was observed in a study of blood T cells in healthy people across ages. Study as a whole: Using template switching, researchers captured about one barcoded beta molecule for each two T cells. Broader study findings: Naive T cell percentage and TCR beta diversity correlated strongly. Among long-lived donors, naive CD4+ cells were more numerous and diversity higher than in aged donors.

A second roughly 6 to 12 cycle PCR used barcoded and J-beta primers. Each CDR3 protein is one row after TCRdb ran MiXCR on the 5' RACE reads. Of 700,000 to 950,000 distinct CDR3 sequences listed, 58% are singletons. It was around 9 milliliters of peripheral blood that were drawn from each donor. This clonotype was detected only once. Its antigen is still unknown. Sequencing input: blood. The clonotype was recovered from a man younger than 40 in good health.

CDR3: CASSQLDRVPNVLTF. In DNA form, the CDR3 reads TGTGCCAGCAGCCAACTCGACAGGGTACCCAACGTCCTGACTTTC. The V call is TRBV4-2, the J call TRBJ2-6, with 7 bases fitting TRBD1. Germline V gene lookup returns CDR1 LGHNA and CDR2 YNFKEQ. Unmatched junction bases numbered 6, after V lost 2 bases and J lost 8 bases. CDR3 size: 15 residues.